The rows below give T cell receptor beta chains drawn from one sample of a study of cytomegalovirus exposure and HLA in healthy donors. Only in-frame clones appear in the TCRdb table, and some are missing; sequencing was by immunoSEQ multiplex PCR. The table lists fewer than 130,000 clones, about 79% of them singletons. Source material: PBMCs. Receptor source: a man aged 50 to 60 in good health and CMV-seropositive. CDR3s include the opening cysteine and the closing phenylalanine or tryptophan.

>TRBJ1-1|TRBV5-5
CASSYDRVVMNTEAFF
>TRBJ2-7|TRBV5-1
CASSLRQGGEQYF
>TRBJ1-1|TRBV9
CASSVGTDNTEAFF
>TRBJ1-2|TRBV4-1
CASTLREQGEDGYTF
>TRBJ2-7|TRBV6-1
CASSEEQTYEQYF
>TRBJ1-3|TRBV27
CASQQGHTIYF
>TRBJ1-4|TRBV15
CATSRDYPGQGSEKLFF
>TRBJ2-3|TRBV7-3
CASSPGLAVDTDTQYF
>TRBJ2-3|TRBV5-4
CASSRNGGEGNTQYF
>TRBJ1-6|TRBV6-5
CASSATQGGSPLHF
>TRBJ2-3|TRBV14
CASSRTGGNTDTQYF
>TRBJ2-2|TRBV15
CATSGSLSPTGELFF
>TRBJ2-7|TRBV6-1
CASTLGTGGAYEQYF
>TRBJ2-5|TRBV18
CASSSGTGQETQYF
>TRBJ2-7|TRBV7-6
CASSKVGVYEQYF
>TRBJ2-3|TRBV30
CAWSSGLYSGTSTDTQYF
>TRBJ1-2|TRBV4-1
CASSQKPFLTGTGDYGYTF
>TRBJ1-5|TRBV5-6
CASSKLRDRDSQPQHF
>TRBJ1-3|TRBV5-1
CASSFNGQLSGNTIYF
>TRBJ1-1|TRBV2
CASFVSGGGQARSFF
>TRBJ2-1|TRBV9
CASTRNQNEQFF
>TRBJ2-1|TRBV9
CASSPRGSGGDNEQFF
>TRBJ2-2|TRBV5-5
CASSQPSGTNTGELFF
>TRBJ2-6|TRBV2
CASSPDRSGANVLTF
>NA|TRBV19
CASSIGNPGQENEQYF
>TRBJ2-7|TRBV27
CASSSRTGWEQYF
>TRBJ1-1|TRBV9
CASSVAPQGASTEAFF
>TRBJ2-7|TRBV19
CASSSSGGSYEQYF
>TRBJ2-1|TRBV29-1
CSAAGGPWDNEQFF
>TRBJ1-2|TRBV5-4
CASSFPRTGYGYTF
>TRBJ1-1|TRBV7-3
CASSQQWNTEAFF
>TRBJ2-5|TRBV6-6
CASRPLAGEETQYF
>TRBJ2-7|TRBV5-5
CASSFGGTGAYEQYF
>TRBJ2-3|TRBV5-1
CASSSGDSTSTDTQYF
>TRBJ2-1|TRBV5-1
CASSGQGNEQFF
>TRBJ2-5|TRBV6-6
CASSYSSARETQYF
>TRBJ2-1|TRBV13
CASSRGLAGGGTYNEQFF
>TRBJ1-1|TRBV19
CASSLGTAMNTEAFF
>TRBJ1-2|TRBV5-1
CASSYEQGSSYGYTF
>TRBJ1-2|TRBV5-1
CASSSEAPRGYTF
>TRBJ2-2|TRBV28
CASRAMRQGSTGELFF
>TRBJ1-3|TRBV7-2
CASSQDRVGNTIYF
>TRBJ1-2|TRBV7-8
CASSLVGLGGYTF
>TRBJ2-3|TRBV7-9
CASSRPGGGKAGDTQYF
>TRBJ1-1|TRBV2
CASSERYPGLNTEAFF
>TRBJ2-4|TRBV10-3
CASAGALAKNSQYF
>NA|TRBV5-6
CASSFGTSGSRSSYEQYF
>TRBJ2-7|TRBV4-1
CASSQRTGGSYEQYF
>TRBJ1-3|TRBV5-4
CASSLAATGGFGNTIYF
>TRBJ2-5|TRBV4-1
CASSHPGGETQYF